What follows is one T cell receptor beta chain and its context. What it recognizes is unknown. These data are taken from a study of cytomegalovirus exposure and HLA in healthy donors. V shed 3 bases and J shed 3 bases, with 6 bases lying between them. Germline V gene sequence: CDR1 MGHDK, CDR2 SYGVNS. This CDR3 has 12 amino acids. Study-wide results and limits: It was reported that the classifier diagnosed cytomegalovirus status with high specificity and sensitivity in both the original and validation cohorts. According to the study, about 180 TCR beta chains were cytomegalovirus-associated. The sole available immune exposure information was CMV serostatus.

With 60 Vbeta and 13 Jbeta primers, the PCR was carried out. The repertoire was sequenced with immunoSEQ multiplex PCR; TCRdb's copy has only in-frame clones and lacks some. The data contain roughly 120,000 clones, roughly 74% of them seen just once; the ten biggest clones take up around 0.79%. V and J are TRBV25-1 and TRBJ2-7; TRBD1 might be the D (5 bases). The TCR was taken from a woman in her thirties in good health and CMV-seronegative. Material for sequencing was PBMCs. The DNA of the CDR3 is TGTGCCAGCAGTGATCAGGGCTACGAGCAGTACTTC. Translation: CASSDQGYEQYF.